One T cell receptor beta chain is described in this entry. These data are taken from a study of blood T cells in healthy people across ages. For the second PCR, which ran for roughly 7 to 11 cycles, a sample-barcoded 5' primer and a J-beta primer mix were used. MiXCR, applied by TCRdb to the 5' RACE reads, yields one record per CDR3 protein. The repertoire holds about 720,000 distinct CDR3 sequences, with approximately 25% as singletons. The data were also submitted as part of a second study, on T cells of mothers and their children. This second study says: Whether pairs are related or unrelated, thymic selection shapes their TCR recombination output in much the same way.

Sequencing was done on a sample of blood. This clonotype originated in a boy younger than 18 in good health.

This chain's CDR3 is CASSISGTYGQETQYF. As DNA, the CDR3 is TGTGCCAGCAGCATATCCGGGACATACGGACAAGAGACCCAGTACTTC. The chain carries TRBV7-8 and TRBJ2-5; D might be TRBD1 (6 bases). The germline V gene encodes CDR1 SGHVS and CDR2 FQNEAQ. This CDR3 has 16 amino acids. V lost 5 bases to trimming and J lost 2 bases, with 18 bases between them.